The clone carrying this T cell receptor beta chain turned up a few times. Its antigen is still unknown. This sample is part of a study of blood T cells in healthy people across ages. Points from the study as a whole: TCR beta diversity, measured per million T cells, fell in a roughly linear way with age.

The second PCR ran roughly 7 to 11 cycles with a sample-barcoded 5' primer and J-beta primers. Each sample provided no less than 3 million CDR3-containing paired-end reads. TCRdb ran MiXCR on the 5' RACE reads and lists one entry per CDR3 protein. Of roughly 680,000 distinct CDR3 sequences listed, about half were seen once; the top ten hold approximately 32%. Germline loops: CDR1 DFQATT, CDR2 SNEGSKA (reference sequence). The V gene lost 1 base and the J gene lost 0 bases, with 4 bases spanning the gap. This CDR3 has 14 amino acids. The sample taken for sequencing was blood. The V gene is TRBV20-1, the J gene TRBJ2-6, with no clear D. The TCR originated in a woman aged 55-69 years in good health. CDR3 protein: CSARADSGANVLTF. The CDR3 bases are TGCAGTGCTAGAGCGGACTCTGGGGCCAACGTCCTGACTTTC.